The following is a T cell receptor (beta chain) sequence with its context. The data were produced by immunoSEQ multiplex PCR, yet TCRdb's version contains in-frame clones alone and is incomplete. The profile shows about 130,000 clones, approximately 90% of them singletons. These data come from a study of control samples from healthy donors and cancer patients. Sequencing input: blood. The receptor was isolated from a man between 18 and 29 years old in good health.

CDR3 in amino acids: CASSLDWTGVNYGYTF. In DNA form, the CDR3 reads TGTGCCAGCAGCTTAGATTGGACAGGGGTTAACTATGGCTACACCTTC. The gene calls are TRBV11-2 and TRBJ1-2, with 9 bases that match TRBD1. Per the germline V gene, CDR1 is SGHAT and CDR2 is FQNNGV. V lost 0 bases to trimming and J lost 1 base; unmatched junction nucleotides: 3. The CDR3 is 16 amino acids.